Below, 2 T cell receptor beta chains from the same sample are listed, as sequenced in a study of blood T cell repertoires in COVID-19. Only in-frame clones appear in the TCRdb table, and some are missing; sequencing was by immunoSEQ multiplex PCR. Of tens of thousands of clones listed, about 88% are singletons. Sequenced material: peripheral blood. Receptors were obtained from a human donor in a cohort sampled during active COVID-19.

Here the CDR3 DNA reads TGTGCCAGCAGCTCAGACAGGTGGGCTGGAAACACCATATATTTT. Protein product: CASSSDRWAGNTIYF. The V call is TRBV7-9, the J call TRBJ1-3, with D maybe TRBD1 (6 bases). Between the trimmed V and J ends, which lost 4 bases and 2 bases, there was a span of 12 bases. The germline CDR1 and CDR2 sequences are SEHNR and FQNEAQ (reference sequence). There are 15 residues in the CDR3.

V is TRBV6-5 and J is TRBJ1-2, with 7 positions matching TRBD1. Germline loops: CDR1 MNHEY, CDR2 SVGAGI. The V segment lost 5 bases and the J segment 1 base; nucleotides outside the gene matches: 7. The CDR3 runs to 15 residues. The CDR3 is CASSLSGTVNYGYTF. The CDR3 DNA reads as TGTGCCAGCAGTCTTTCCGGGACAGTTAACTATGGCTACACCTTC.